The next 22 T cell receptor beta chains were all read from a single sample in a study of cytomegalovirus exposure and HLA in healthy donors. The primer mix had 60 Vbeta and 13 Jbeta primers. Measured with immunoSEQ multiplex PCR; TCRdb has only the in-frame clones, and not every one. The table includes over 130,000 clones, roughly 77% detected once. Sample: PBMCs. The receptors were sampled from a human donor in good health.

This sequence joins TRBV7-8 and TRBJ2-5; TRBD1 is a possible D gene (5 bases). The CDR3 extends over 14 amino acids. V was shortened by 3 bases and J by 4 bases, with 12 bases between the two germline ends. Germline CDR1 SGHVS, CDR2 FQNEAQ. The CDR3 nucleotides read TGTGCCAGCAGCTTGACAGCAGGGTCAGAGACCCAGTACTTC. Its protein product is CASSLTAGSETQYF.

This chain links TRBV6-1 with TRBJ2-1; D possibly corresponds to TRBD2 (6 bases). Trimming cost V 6 bases and J 2 bases, with 14 bases left between them. The CDR3 has 15 amino acids. The germline gives CDR1 MNHNS, CDR2 SASEGT. CDR3 sequence (DNA): TGTGCCAGCAGGGAGGGGCTCGGCCCCTACAATGAGCAGTTCTTC. Its translation: CASREGLGPYNEQFF.

This clone is a singleton in its sample. The chain carries TRBV19 and TRBJ2-2; 10 bases map to TRBD2. The CDR3 contains 15 residues. Germline V CDR1 and CDR2: LNHDA, SQIVND (reference sequence). V lost 3 bases and J lost 6; bases outside the gene matches: 4. CDR3: CASSILAGASGELFF. Here the CDR3 DNA reads TGTGCCAGTAGTATCCTAGCGGGAGCTTCCGGGGAGCTGTTTTTT.

The chain couples TRBV7-8 to TRBJ1-5; no clear D. Per the germline V gene, CDR1 is SGHVS and CDR2 is FQNEAQ. The CDR3 spans 15 residues. V was pared by 5 bases and J by 1 base, with 12 bases between. This CDR3 is CASSAQRASNQPQHF. CDR3 bases: TGTGCCAGCAGCGCCCAGCGGGCAAGCAATCAGCCCCAGCATTTT.

This clone was observed once. This chain uses TRBV10-3 with TRBJ2-3, with 7 bases fitting TRBD1. This CDR3 is built from 15 residues. The V gene's germline CDR1 is ENHRY and CDR2 SYGVKD. Germline trimming cut 4 bases from V and 4 bases from J; bases unmatched to any gene: 8. The CDR3 loop reads CAISAYRGEADTQYF. The CDR3 bases are TGTGCCATCAGTGCCTACAGGGGTGAGGCAGATACGCAGTATTTT.

This clone was counted once. The chain combines TRBV6-6 with TRBJ2-7; D not resolved. There are 12 residues in the CDR3. V dropped 6 bases and J dropped 4 bases, with 10 bases sitting between them. CDR1 is MNHNY, CDR2 SVGAGI, per germline (reference sequence). The CDR3 reads CASSSDSYEQYF. The DNA of the CDR3 is TGTGCCAGCAGCTCAGATTCTTACGAGCAGTACTTC.

This sequence joins TRBV5-1 and TRBJ2-1; a weak D match, TRBD1 (5 bases). From germline, CDR1 is SGHRS and CDR2 YFSETQ. The V and J ends lost 4 bases and 13 bases respectively, with 15 bases between them. The CDR3 totals 12 residues. The CDR3 loop reads CASSQDRVTQFF. CDR3 DNA: TGCGCCAGCAGCCAAGACAGAGTAACCCAGTTCTTC. Full variable domain (remainder filled in from reference TRBV5-1 and TRBJ2-1): KAGVTQTPRYLIKTRGQQVTLSCSPISGHRSVSWYQQTPGQGLQFLFEYFSETQRNKGNFPGRFSGRQFSNSRSEMNVSTLELGDSALYLCASSQDRVTQFFGPGTRLTVL.

This chain uses TRBV5-4 with TRBJ1-2; D gene uncertain. Germline V CDR1 and CDR2: SGHNT, YYREEE (reference sequence). The CDR3 contains 13 residues. V dropped 2 bases and J dropped 8 bases, with 13 bases sitting between them. The CDR3 DNA follows: TGTGCCAGCAGCTTAGCAAATGGTCCGGGCTACACCTTC. Protein product: CASSLANGPGYTF.

This clone was observed once. This rearrangement joins TRBV27 to TRBJ2-5; TRBD1 agrees at 8 bases. Germline lookup yields CDR1 MNHEY and CDR2 SMNVEV (reference sequence). Trimming removed 6 bases from V and 1 base from J; junction bases left unmatched: 10. CDR3 length: 16 residues. The CDR3 coding sequence is TGTGCCAGCAGCTCGCCAGGGGGCCGGTCCCAAGAGACCCAGTACTTC. Translation: CASSSPGGRSQETQYF.

This chain connects TRBV27 to TRBJ2-2; a possible D gene is TRBD1 (6 bases). Germline CDR1 MNHEY, CDR2 SMNVEV (reference sequence). This CDR3 has 15 amino acids. The germline V and J ends were trimmed by 7 bases and 4 bases, with 16 bases remaining between them. The CDR3 region is CASMGTRGGTGELFF. The CDR3 region has the DNA TGTGCCAGCATGGGTACCCGAGGGGGCACCGGGGAGCTGTTTTTT.

V gene TRBV19 combines with J gene TRBJ2-1; 8 nucleotides align to TRBD1. The CDR3 sequence is 15 residues long. Germline loops: CDR1 LNHDA, CDR2 SQIVND (reference sequence). The V and J ends lost 1 base and 4 bases, in that order; junction bases with no gene match: 3. The CDR3, as DNA: TGTGCCAGTAGTATAGGGACAGGGCCTTACAATGAGCAGTTCTTC. Its translation: CASSIGTGPYNEQFF.

The chain is built from TRBV2 and TRBJ2-3; 7 bases line up with TRBD2. The CDR3 loop spans 18 amino acids. V shed 0 bases, J shed 0 bases, and the junction held 9 bases outside the gene matches. In germline, CDR1 is SNHLY, CDR2 FYNNEI. The CDR3 reads CASSEAPPGGTSTDTQYF. The CDR3 DNA follows: TGTGCCAGCAGTGAAGCCCCCCCGGGGGGTACTAGCACAGATACGCAGTATTTT. Combining the CDR3 with reference TRBV2 and TRBJ2-3 gives the whole variable domain EPEVTQTPSHQVTQMGQEVILRCVPISNHLYFYWYRQILGQKVEFLVSFYNNEISEKSEIFDDQFSVERPDGSNFTLKIRSTKLEDSAMYFCASSEAPPGGTSTDTQYFGPGTRLTVL.

V and J are TRBV2 and TRBJ1-4; TRBD1 matches at 11 bases. V was clipped by 8 bases and J by 3 bases; unmatched bases: 8. The germline V gene encodes CDR1 SNHLY and CDR2 FYNNEI. This CDR3 has 16 residues. The CDR3 is CASDGQGAFSNEKLFF. As DNA, the CDR3 is TGTGCCAGCGACGGACAGGGGGCATTCTCTAATGAAAAACTGTTTTTT.

The V call is TRBV28, the J call TRBJ1-2, with TRBD1 matching 9 bases. Per the germline V gene, CDR1 is MDHEN and CDR2 is SYDVKM. The CDR3 contains 14 residues. V gave up 4 bases and J gave up 5 bases; unmatched junction bases: 5. The CDR3 spells CASSSPDRGYGYTF. CDR3 coding DNA: TGTGCCAGCAGTTCCCCCGACAGGGGGTATGGCTACACCTTC.

The J gene is TRBJ1-5, the V gene TRBV6-5; D ambiguous. CDR1 and CDR2 from the germline V gene are MNHEY and SVGAGI. The ends were cut back, 0 bases at V and 3 bases at J, with 6 bases in the middle. CDR3 length: 14 amino acids. Here the CDR3 DNA reads TGTGCCAGCAGTTACTCACGGGACAATCAGCCCCAGCATTTT. This sequence encodes CASSYSRDNQPQHF.

This clone was counted only a few times. CDR3: CASIGEYRQGYTEAFF. CDR3 nucleotides: TGCGCCAGCATAGGAGAGTATCGGCAGGGGTACACTGAAGCTTTCTTT. The chain joins TRBV4-3 to TRBJ1-1; TRBD1 is a possible D gene (6 bases). V was shortened by 7 bases and J by 3 bases, with 21 bases between the two germline ends. This CDR3 is built from 16 residues. CDR1 LGHNA and CDR2 YSLEER come from the germline V gene.

The V gene is TRBV6-4, the J gene TRBJ2-2; 7 nucleotides align to TRBD1. The CDR3 is 14 amino acids. Germline lookup yields CDR1 MRHNA and CDR2 SNTAGT. V gave up 4 bases and J gave up 4 bases; unmatched junction bases: 3. Written as DNA, the CDR3 is TGTGCCAGCAGTGGACAGGGTAGCACCGGGGAGCTGTTTTTT. Amino acids: CASSGQGSTGELFF.

This clone is a singleton in its sample. The chain is built from TRBV18 and TRBJ1-4; D is ambiguous. V lost 4 bases to trimming and J lost 0 bases, with 6 bases between them. Germline V gives CDR1 KGHSH, CDR2 LQKENI. The CDR3 totals 14 residues. This CDR3 is CASSLSATNEKLFF. The CDR3 DNA sequence: TGTGCCAGCTCACTTTCAGCAACTAATGAAAAACTGTTTTTT.

V gene TRBV6-1 combines with J gene TRBJ2-7; 13 positions match TRBD2. V lost 4 bases, J lost 4 bases, and 4 bases stayed unmatched. Germline-derived CDR1 and CDR2 are MNHNS and SASEGT. This CDR3 is built from 15 residues. CDR3 residues: CASSGTTSGGYEQYF. DNA of the CDR3: TGTGCCAGCAGTGGAACGACTAGCGGGGGGTACGAGCAGTACTTC.

CDR3 protein: CASIGRLYTDTQYF. CDR3 nucleotide sequence: TGTGCCAGCATCGGGAGACTCTACACAGATACGCAGTATTTT. This rearrangement joins TRBV2 to TRBJ2-3; D perhaps matches TRBD2 (6 bases). CDR1 is SNHLY, CDR2 FYNNEI, per germline. The CDR3 spans 14 residues. Trimming removed 7 bases at V and 2 bases at J, with 13 bases between. The full variable domain, rest sourced from reference TRBV2 and TRBJ2-3, is EPEVTQTPSHQVTQMGQEVILRCVPISNHLYFYWYRQILGQKVEFLVSFYNNEISEKSEIFDDQFSVERPDGSNFTLKIRSTKLEDSAMYFCASIGRLYTDTQYFGPGTRLTVL.

This chain links TRBV4-3 with TRBJ1-1; 7 bases are shared with TRBD1. Germline V gene lookup returns CDR1 LGHNA and CDR2 YSLEER. The CDR3 runs 15 residues. Trimming cost V 5 bases and J 3 bases; bases outside gene matches: 9. The CDR3 nucleotides read TGCGCCAGCAGCTACTCCTCGACAGGGTACACTGAAGCTTTCTTT. Its translation is CASSYSSTGYTEAFF.

V is TRBV28 and J is TRBJ2-5, with D possibly matching TRBD1 (5 bases). This CDR3 has 16 amino acids. V lost 8 bases and J 5 bases, leaving 24 bases between the germline ends. In germline, CDR1 is MDHEN, CDR2 SYDVKM. This CDR3 reads CASPTSRAGSRETQYF. The CDR3, as DNA: TGTGCCAGCCCAACCTCTCGGGCAGGGTCGAGGGAGACCCAGTACTTC. Variable domain in full (rest from reference TRBV28 and TRBJ2-5): DVKVTQSSRYLVKRTGEKVFLECVQDMDHENMFWYRQDPGLGLRLIYFSYDVKMKEKGDIPEGYSVSREKKERFSLILESASTNQTSMYLCASPTSRAGSRETQYFGPGTRLLVL.